The rows below give T cell receptor beta chains drawn from one sample of a study of T cell changes during pregnancy in multiple sclerosis. Measured with immunoSEQ multiplex PCR; TCRdb has only the in-frame clones, and not every one. The profile shows roughly 22,000 clones, roughly 92% of them singletons. The starting material was CD4+ T cells from peripheral blood mononuclear cells, obtained after pregnancy. Receptors were obtained from a female donor in good health, enrolled as a control in a pregnancy study. Both conserved end residues are part of each CDR3. A D gene is named only where the DNA matches it firmly. The listing skips clone size in some rows; elsewhere it reads once, few, many or a size class.

TRBV18,TRBD1,TRBJ1-1,.,TGTGCCAGCTCCCAGGGGGGACAGGGATGGACTGAAGCTTTCTTT,CASSQGGQGWTEAFF
TRBV5-4,.,TRBJ1-1,.,TGTGCCAGCAGCCAGGGAATACTGAACACTGAAGCTTTCTTT,CASSQGILNTEAFF
TRBV19,.,TRBJ2-5,.,TGTGCCAGCAGGGACTTGGGAAGGGAGACCCAGTACTTC,CASRDLGRETQYF
TRBV7-9,TRBD2,TRBJ2-1,few,TGTGCCAGCAGGGCTAGCGGGAGGCGGGGTGAGCAGTTCTTC,CASRASGRRGEQFF
TRBV6-6,.,TRBJ2-3,.,TGTGCCAGCAGTTACTCGTCGACAGATACGCAGTATTTT,CASSYSSTDTQYF
TRBV6-1,TRBD1,TRBJ2-5,.,TGTGCCAGCAGTTGGGGGACAGGGGACGGGACCCAGTACTTC,CASSWGTGDGTQYF
TRBV2,.,TRBJ1-5,.,TGTGCCAGCACGTACGGGGAGTATCAGCCCCAGCATTTT,CASTYGEYQPQHF
TRBV30,TRBD2,TRBJ2-3,.,TGTGCCTGGAGTGTACACCGTGGGAGGGAAGATACGCAGTATTTT,CAWSVHRGREDTQYF
TRBV15,.,TRBJ2-7,.,TGTGCCACCAGCAGAGATTGGGGCCAGAGCTCCTACGAGCAGTACTTC,CATSRDWGQSSYEQYF
TRBV5-1,TRBD1,TRBJ2-7,.,TGCGCCAGCAGCTTCGGGACAGGTAGCTCCTACGAGCAGTACTTC,CASSFGTGSSYEQYF
TRBV4-3,TRBD2,TRBJ2-2,.,TGCGCCAGCAGCCCTATTGGACTAGCGGGAGGGCGAACCGGGGAGCTGTTTTTT,CASSPIGLAGGRTGELFF
TRBV5-1,TRBD2,TRBJ2-7,.,TGCGCCAGCAGCATTGGAACTAGCGGAGAATCCTACGAGCAGTACTTC,CASSIGTSGESYEQYF
TRBV7-6,TRBD1,TRBJ1-5,once,TGTGCCAGCAGCTTAGCGACAGGGAGCCAGCCCCAGCATTTT,CASSLATGSQPQHF
TRBV11-2,.,TRBJ2-1,.,TGTGCCAGCAGCTTATCTTCTAGCAGCAACAATGAGCAGTTCTTC,CASSLSSSSNNEQFF
TRBV28,TRBD2,TRBJ2-5,.,TGTGCCAGCAGACTAGCGGGGGTCGAGACCCAGTACTTC,CASRLAGVETQYF
TRBV10-3,.,TRBJ2-2,.,TGTGCCATCAGTGAGTCGACTACACGGCGGGAGCTGTTTTTT,CAISESTTRRELFF
TRBV11-2,.,TRBJ2-1,.,TGTGCCAGCATCCTAAACCCAGGACAGTCCTACAATGAGCAGTTCTTC,CASILNPGQSYNEQFF
TRBV11-2,.,TRBJ2-3,once,TGTGCCAGCAGCTATCGCGCCGTCACAGATACGCAGTATTTT,CASSYRAVTDTQYF
TRBV18,.,TRBJ2-2,.,TGTGCCAGCTCACCACAAGCTTCCACCGGGGAGCTGTTTTTT,CASSPQASTGELFF
TRBV28,TRBD2,TRBJ2-7,.,TGTGCCAGCAGTTTAGCGGGAGCGACCTACGAGCAGTACTTC,CASSLAGATYEQYF
TRBV5-1,TRBD1,TRBJ1-1,.,TGCGCCAGCAGCCCGACAGGGAGCGACACTGAAGCTTTCTTT,CASSPTGSDTEAFF
TRBV6-5,.,TRBJ1-2,.,TGTGCCAGCAGTTACGCTTACACAGGGATCTATGGCTACACCTTC,CASSYAYTGIYGYTF
TRBV5-6,TRBD1,TRBJ1-6,.,TGTGCCAGCAGCTTGGGACAGGGTTATAATTCACCCCTCCACTTT,CASSLGQGYNSPLHF
TRBV18,.,TRBJ1-2,.,TGTGCCAGCTCACCACCCGGTGGAGATAACTATGGCTACACCTTC,CASSPPGGDNYGYTF
TRBV2,.,TRBJ2-5,.,TGTGCCAGCAGTAAGAGGTGGGAGACCCAGTACTTC,CASSKRWETQYF
TRBV6-6,TRBD1,TRBJ2-7,once,TGTGCCAGCAGGTCGGGACAGGGGGCGAGTTACGAGCAGTACTTC,CASRSGQGASYEQYF
TRBV5-4,TRBD2,TRBJ2-3,.,TGTGCCAGCAGCTTTAGCGGGTCGGCAGATACGCAGTATTTT,CASSFSGSADTQYF
TRBV27,TRBD2,TRBJ2-3,.,TGTGCCAGCAGTTTATGGACTAGCGGGAGCACAGATACGCAGTATTTT,CASSLWTSGSTDTQYF
TRBV27,.,TRBJ2-2,.,TGTGCCAGCAGTCGAGGACAGAACACCGGGGAGCTGTTTTTT,CASSRGQNTGELFF
TRBV15,.,TRBJ1-1,.,TGTGCCACCAGCAGAGGGGCAGCCGAAGCTTTCTTT,CATSRGAAEAFF
TRBV15,.,TRBJ2-3,.,TGTGCCACCAGCTCCCCAGGGACAGATACGCAGTATTTT,CATSSPGTDTQYF
TRBV7-3,TRBD2,TRBJ2-1,.,TGTGCCAGCAGCTTACTCGGGACTAGCGGGAGTCTACGTGAGCAGTTCTTC,CASSLLGTSGSLREQFF
TRBV27,.,TRBJ2-2,.,TGTGCCAGCAGTTTACCAGATACCGGGGAGCTGTTTTTT,CASSLPDTGELFF
TRBV5-1,TRBD1,TRBJ2-3,.,TGCGCCAGCAGCCCGGACAGGGAACTTGATACGCAGTATTTT,CASSPDRELDTQYF
TRBV6-4,TRBD2,TRBJ2-3,.,TGTGCCAGCAGTGACGGTGTAGCGGGGAGCACAGATACGCAGTATTTT,CASSDGVAGSTDTQYF
TRBV6-6,TRBD2,TRBJ2-5,.,TGTGCCAGCAGTTTTCTCTTAGGCGGGGGGGAGACCCAGTACTTC,CASSFLLGGGETQYF
TRBV7-2,TRBD2,TRBJ2-2,.,TGTGCCAGCAGTCGCACCAGCGGGAGAAACGGGGAGCTGTTTTTT,CASSRTSGRNGELFF
TRBV30,.,TRBJ2-1,.,TGTGCCCAAGCTAGTGGATTTGCCCACAATGAGCAGTTCTTC,CAQASGFAHNEQFF